Listed below are T cell receptor beta chains from one sample, sequenced in a study of shared clonotypes between healthy human individuals. Profiled with immunoSEQ multiplex PCR; TCRdb holds only in-frame clones, not every one. Here the sample spans 1,500,000 or so clones, roughly 96% being singletons. The material sequenced was naive CD4+ T cells sorted from blood. All receptors derive from a man younger than 40 in good health. CDR3s include the opening cysteine and the closing phenylalanine or tryptophan. D genes are given only for firm matches. Clone size is not always given. Where it is, it says once, few, many or a class for expanded clones.

NA,TRBJ2-1,TRBD1,TRBV6-4,TGTGCCAGCAGGAAGTCTCACCCGGCGGGACAGGGTATTGAGGAGGTCGGGTTCTTC,CASRKSHPAGQGIEEVGFF
NA,TRBJ1-1,NA,TRBV5-8,TGTGCCAGCACCGTCGGACAGAACACTGAAGCTTTCTTT,CASTVGQNTEAFF
NA,TRBJ2-7,NA,TRBV27,TGTGCCAGCAGTTTGGGCCTCCGACCTCGGGGTGAGCAGTACTTC,CASSLGLRPRGEQYF
once,TRBJ1-1,TRBD1,TRBV5-5,TGTGCCAGCAGCCCGGACAGGAAGATGAACACTGAAGCTTTCTTT,CASSPDRKMNTEAFF
NA,TRBJ2-7,TRBD1,TRBV10-2,TGCGCCAGCGGGAGGACAGGGGGCTACTACGAGCAGTACTTC,CASGRTGGYYEQYF
NA,TRBJ2-6,NA,TRBV4-3,TGCGCCAGCAGCCAATGGGGAACGGGCACCAACTCTGGGGCCAACGTCCTGACTTTC,CASSQWGTGTNSGANVLTF
NA,TRBJ2-6,NA,TRBV5-4,TGTGCCAGCAGCCACACATCTCCGGCCAACGTCCTGACTTTC,CASSHTSPANVLTF
NA,TRBJ2-2,TRBD2,TRBV28,TGTGCCAGCAGTTCCTGGACTAGCGGGGCGAACACCGGGGAGCTGTTTTTT,CASSSWTSGANTGELFF
NA,TRBJ2-1,TRBD1,TRBV25-1,TGTGCCAGCAGTAACACCCCGGGACAGGGGAGGAGGGAGCAGTTCTTC,CASSNTPGQGRREQFF
NA,TRBJ2-7,NA,TRBV30,TGTGCCTGGGAGGACCGTTCCGAGCAGTACTTC,CAWEDRSEQYF
NA,TRBJ2-2,TRBD2,TRBV7-6,TGTGCCAGCAGCTTAGGGACTAGCGGTAGCACCGGGGAGCTGTTTTTT,CASSLGTSGSTGELFF
once,TRBJ1-1,NA,TRBV27,TGTGCCAGCAGTTTATCTCGGGGGGGGACTGAAGCTTTCTTT,CASSLSRGGTEAFF
NA,TRBJ2-5,TRBD1,TRBV5-1,TGCGCCAGCAGCCACGGACAGGGACGGGAGACCCAGTACTTC,CASSHGQGRETQYF
once,TRBJ2-7,NA,TRBV5-4,TGTGCCAGCAGCTTGGTGGGCCAGAACGAGCAGTACTTC,CASSLVGQNEQYF
NA,TRBJ2-7,NA,TRBV18,TGTGCCAGCTCAACACCTAGCTACGAGCAGTACTTC,CASSTPSYEQYF
once,TRBJ1-4,TRBD1,TRBV2,TGTGCCAGCAGCTGGACAGGGGGGGCAACTAATGAAAAACTGTTTTTT,CASSWTGGATNEKLFF
NA,TRBJ2-7,NA,TRBV10-1,TGCGCCAGCAGTGGACAGGGAGGATACGAGCAGTACTTC,CASSGQGGYEQYF
NA,TRBJ2-7,TRBD2,TRBV5-6,TGTGCCAGCAGCTTGGTATCTAGCGGTTACGAGCAGTACTTC,CASSLVSSGYEQYF
NA,TRBJ2-1,TRBD2,TRBV9,TGTGCCAGCAGCGGGACTAGCGGGAGAGGTGAGCAGTTCTTC,CASSGTSGRGEQFF
NA,TRBJ1-3,TRBD1,TRBV5-6,TGTGCCAGCAGCCCGCAAAAGGGGGCCCGAGGAAACACCATATATTTT,CASSPQKGARGNTIYF
few,TRBJ2-7,TRBD2,TRBV2,TGTGCCAGCCGAGGGACTAGCACCCACTCCGGGCGCTACGAGCAGTACTTC,CASRGTSTHSGRYEQYF
NA,TRBJ2-1,NA,TRBV5-1,TGCGCCAGCAGCTCCCTAGGAGGGAGCTCCTACAATGAGCAGTTCTTC,CASSSLGGSSYNEQFF
NA,TRBJ1-1,NA,TRBV6-1,TGTGCCAGCAGCCTCACCAGGACAGCTGAAGCTTTCTTT,CASSLTRTAEAFF
once,TRBJ1-2,TRBD1,TRBV9,TGTGCCAGCAGCGAAAGACAGGGAGGCGGCTACACCTTC,CASSERQGGGYTF
NA,TRBJ1-3,TRBD1,TRBV7-9,TGTGCCAGCAGCCTGCGGGACAGGGTTTCTGGAAACACCATATATTTT,CASSLRDRVSGNTIYF
once,TRBJ1-1,TRBD1,TRBV7-9,TGTGCCAGCAGCTCTGGACAGGGCAAATCGAACACTGAAGCTTTCTTT,CASSSGQGKSNTEAFF
NA,TRBJ2-7,NA,TRBV29-1,TGCAGCGTTGGGTATATCGTAGGGGGTGGCGAGCAGTACTTC,CSVGYIVGGGEQYF
NA,TRBJ2-3,NA,TRBV5-4,TGTGCCAGCAGCTTGGGCGGAGGGACCAATACGCAGTATTTT,CASSLGGGTNTQYF
NA,TRBJ2-7,TRBD1,TRBV18,TGTGCCAGCTCCGATGGAACAGGGGGCTCCTACGAGCAGTACTTC,CASSDGTGGSYEQYF
NA,TRBJ2-5,NA,TRBV5-6,TGTGCCAGCAGCTTGGGGCAGACCCAGTACTTC,CASSLGQTQYF
NA,TRBJ2-2,NA,TRBV9,TGTGCCAGCAGTCAGACTAGAAGAAATACCGGGGAGCTGTTTTTT,CASSQTRRNTGELFF
NA,TRBJ1-4,NA,TRBV18,TGTGCCAGCTCACTCGCAGGGCCAACTAATGAAAAACTGTTTTTT,CASSLAGPTNEKLFF
NA,TRBJ1-5,NA,TRBV19,TGTGCCAGTAGTATCTTTAGGGGTGGCAATCAGCCCCAGCATTTT,CASSIFRGGNQPQHF
NA,TRBJ2-7,NA,TRBV2,TGTGCCAGCGAACAGGCAAACTACGAGCAGTACTTC,CASEQANYEQYF
once,TRBJ2-1,NA,TRBV18,TGTGCCAGCTCCCAAGCCTACAATGAGCAGTTCTTC,CASSQAYNEQFF
NA,TRBJ2-7,NA,TRBV4-3,TGCGCCAGCAGCCAAGACCACTCACTAACCTACGAGCAGTACTTC,CASSQDHSLTYEQYF
NA,TRBJ2-3,TRBD2,TRBV18,TGTGCCAGCTCTCCGAAGTGGACTAGCGACACAGATACGCAGTATTTT,CASSPKWTSDTDTQYF
NA,TRBJ1-5,NA,TRBV28,TGTGCCAGCAGTTTAAGTAGGGCAGGGATTTATAGCAATCAGCCCCAGCATTTT,CASSLSRAGIYSNQPQHF
NA,TRBJ2-1,TRBD2,TRBV18,TGTGCCAGCTCACCCCCCCGGACTAGGCAAACCTACAATGAGCAGTTCTTC,CASSPPRTRQTYNEQFF
NA,TRBJ2-1,TRBD2,TRBV2,TGTGCCGCCGGTAGCGGGATCCAGCACAATGAGCAGTTCTTC,CAAGSGIQHNEQFF
NA,TRBJ1-5,TRBD1,TRBV10-3,TGTGCCATCAGTGGACAGGGTGATCAGCCCCAGCATTTT,CAISGQGDQPQHF
NA,TRBJ1-3,NA,TRBV5-1,TGCGCCAGCAGCCCCGGGACCGCGGGAAACACCATATATTTT,CASSPGTAGNTIYF
once,TRBJ1-1,NA,TRBV6-5,TGTGCCAGCAGTTACTCGACAGGACGAAACACTGAAGCTTTCTTT,CASSYSTGRNTEAFF
NA,TRBJ2-1,NA,TRBV7-9,TGTGCCAGCAGCCGACGGCCCCGAACTAGCCGCAATGAGCAGTTCTTC,CASSRRPRTSRNEQFF
NA,TRBJ2-7,NA,TRBV2,TGTGCCAGCGCGCAGGGCAACGAGCAGTACTTC,CASAQGNEQYF
NA,TRBJ2-7,NA,TRBV5-1,TGCGCCAGCAGCTCCCAGGGGCACGAGCAGTACTTC,CASSSQGHEQYF
NA,TRBJ2-3,TRBD2,TRBV5-1,TGCGCCAGCAGCGTAGGGACTAGCGGGAGTGTGGGCACAGATACGCAGTATTTT,CASSVGTSGSVGTDTQYF
NA,TRBJ2-3,TRBD1,TRBV12-5,TGTGCTAGTGGTTATCGACAGGGGATGAGAGATACGCAGTATTTT,CASGYRQGMRDTQYF
once,TRBJ2-3,NA,TRBV4-1,TGCGCCAGCAGCCAACCGGTCACAGATACGCAGTATTTT,CASSQPVTDTQYF